The 15 T cell receptor beta chains below were found in one sample sequenced in a study of blood T cell repertoires in COVID-19. Some clones are missing from TCRdb's copy, which holds only in-frame ones; the method was immunoSEQ multiplex PCR. There are approximately 150,000 clones in the sample; approximately 80% occur only once, and around 13% lies in the top ten. The material sequenced was peripheral blood. These receptors all stem from a man aged 65 to 79 who had recovered from COVID-19.

The chain couples TRBV5-6 to TRBJ2-5, with TRBD2 matching over 7 bases. This CDR3 has 15 amino acids. Germline V gives CDR1 SGHDT, CDR2 YYEEEE. The V and J ends lost 0 bases and 4 bases, in that order; junction bases with no gene match: 6. In DNA, the CDR3 is TGTGCCAGCAGCTTGGCCCAGGGAGGGCGAGAGACCCAGTACTTC. Protein product: CASSLAQGGRETQYF.

The V and J genes are TRBV9 and TRBJ2-1; tentative D call: TRBD1 (5 bases). CDR3 length equals 15 residues. The germline V gene encodes CDR1 SGDLS and CDR2 YYNGEE. The V gene lost 0 bases and the J gene lost 10 bases, with 17 bases spanning the gap. DNA for the CDR3: TGTGCCAGCAGCGTAGAGGGGCTAGTGCAGAGCGAGCAGTTCTTC. The encoded protein is CASSVEGLVQSEQFF.

This clone was observed a few times. The CDR3 DNA is TGTGCCAGCAGCCCACGGACTAGCGGGGGCACAGATACGCAGTATTTT. Its protein is CASSPRTSGGTDTQYF. The genes are TRBV7-6 and TRBJ2-3; 12 bases are shared with TRBD2. V shed 5 bases, J shed 1 base, and the junction held 4 bases outside the gene matches. CDR1 is SGHVS, CDR2 FNYEAQ, per germline. CDR3 size: 16 residues.

The J gene is TRBJ1-2, the V gene TRBV7-2; possible D gene TRBD1, 6 bases. CDR1 and CDR2 (germline): SGHTA, FQGNSA. The CDR3 is 13 amino acids. V was cut by 5 bases and J by 8 bases, with 15 bases left in between. CDR3 loop: CASSHRYRDGYTF. The CDR3 bases are TGTGCCAGCAGCCACCGATACAGGGACGGCTACACCTTC. The full variable domain, completed using reference TRBV7-2 and TRBJ1-2, is GAGVSQSPSNKVTEKGKDVELRCDPISGHTALYWYRQSLGQGLEFLIYFQGNSAPDKSGLPSDRFSAERTGGSVSTLTIQRTQQEDSAVYLCASSHRYRDGYTFGSGTRLTVV.

The chain employs TRBV7-9 and TRBJ2-2; 10 bases are shared with TRBD1. Trimming at V came to 5 bases and at J to 0 bases, leaving 6 bases not matched to a gene. The CDR3 is 17 residues long. The germline gives CDR1 SEHNR, CDR2 FQNEAQ (reference sequence). The CDR3, as DNA: TGTGCCAGCAGCCCCGACAGGGGGCAATCGAACACCGGGGAGCTGTTTTTT. Its protein product is CASSPDRGQSNTGELFF.

The V gene is TRBV5-1, the J gene TRBJ2-3; 7 nucleotides line up with TRBD2. There are 16 residues in the CDR3. Germline V CDR1 and CDR2: SGHRS, YFSETQ. V was clipped by 0 bases and J by 4 bases; unmatched bases: 8. Here the CDR3 reads CASSLDRAGISDTQYF. CDR3 DNA: TGCGCCAGCAGCTTGGATAGAGCGGGGATTTCAGATACGCAGTATTTT.

The chain combines TRBV5-1 with TRBJ2-5; D perhaps matches TRBD2 (5 bases). The CDR3 consists of 15 residues. Germline V gives CDR1 SGHRS, CDR2 YFSETQ. V dropped 0 bases and J dropped 1 base, with 10 bases sitting between them. CDR3 sequence reads: CASSLGPGTQETQYF. DNA for the CDR3: TGCGCCAGCAGCTTGGGCCCGGGAACCCAAGAGACCCAGTACTTC.

The chain combines TRBV11-2 with TRBJ1-1; 10 nucleotides line up with TRBD1. V gave up 3 bases and J gave up 4 bases; unmatched junction bases: 11. This CDR3 has 17 residues. The germline V gene encodes CDR1 SGHAT and CDR2 FQNNGV. The DNA of the CDR3 is TGTGCCAGCAGCTTCACCGGGACAGGGGTCTCATCCACTGAAGCTTTCTTT. Its translation is CASSFTGTGVSSTEAFF.

For this clone: The sample has other DNA sequences that encode this CDR3 too. CDR3 sequence reads: CATSRGQGNEQFF. In DNA, the CDR3 is TGTGCCACCAGCAGAGGGCAGGGCAATGAGCAGTTCTTC. The chain carries TRBV15 and TRBJ2-1; maybe TRBD1 (5 bases). The CDR3 loop spans 13 amino acids. Germline V gives CDR1 LNHNV, CDR2 YYDKDF (reference sequence). Trimming pared 1 base from V and 6 bases from J, leaving 7 bases between.

This clone was detected only once. The chain carries TRBV5-4 and TRBJ2-1; 8 nucleotides align to TRBD2. Losses at the gene ends were 2 bases for V and 9 bases for J; bases not matched to a gene: 10. Germline V CDR1 and CDR2: SGHNT, YYREEE (reference sequence). The CDR3 sequence is 15 residues long. CDR3 region: CASSLGRGVKGEQFF. The CDR3 DNA follows: TGTGCCAGCAGCTTAGGGCGGGGGGTGAAAGGTGAGCAGTTCTTC.

This clone was picked up many times. The chain employs TRBV12-3 or TRBV12-4 and TRBJ2-5; D is possibly TRBD2 (6 bases). V gave up 6 bases and J gave up 5 bases, with 10 bases separating them. The CDR3 loop spans 12 amino acids. The CDR3 spells CASRNGGETQYF. CDR3 sequence (DNA): TGTGCCAGCAGAAATGGAGGGGAGACCCAGTACTTC.

The chain is built from TRBV28 and TRBJ2-7, with a tentative D call TRBD2 (5 bases). The germline V gene has CDR1 MDHEN and CDR2 SYDVKM. Trimming stripped 5 bases from V and 4 bases from J, with 15 bases between. The CDR3 consists of 14 residues. The DNA for the CDR3 is TGTGCCAGCAGTGGGCCTAAAAGCGGATACGAGCAGTACTTC. Translation gives CASSGPKSGYEQYF. Variable domain in full (rest from reference TRBV28 and TRBJ2-7): DVKVTQSSRYLVKRTGEKVFLECVQDMDHENMFWYRQDPGLGLRLIYFSYDVKMKEKGDIPEGYSVSREKKERFSLILESASTNQTSMYLCASSGPKSGYEQYFGPGTRLTVT.

The chain couples TRBV5-1 to TRBJ2-3, with 8 bases matching TRBD2. The ends lost 0 bases at V and 4 bases at J; junction bases unmatched: 10. Germline CDR1 is SGHRS and CDR2 is YFSETQ. There are 17 residues in the CDR3. CDR3 bases: TGCGCCAGCAGCTTGGGGGGTAGAGCGGGAGAAGCAGATACGCAGTATTTT. This encodes CASSLGGRAGEADTQYF.

The chain couples TRBV6-5 to TRBJ2-1; 7 bases map to TRBD2. V gave up 2 bases and J gave up 9 bases; unmatched junction bases: 1. Germline CDR1 and CDR2: MNHEY and SVGAGI. The CDR3 is made up of 12 amino acids. CDR3 sequence: CASSYPGGEQFF. Written as DNA, the CDR3 is TGTGCCAGCAGTTACCCGGGGGGTGAGCAGTTCTTC.

This chain uses TRBV6-2 or TRBV6-3 with TRBJ2-7; weak D call: TRBD1 (5 bases). V lost 4 bases to trimming and J lost 6 bases, with 19 bases between them. The CDR3 extends over 15 amino acids. Germline V gives CDR1 MNHEY, CDR2 SVGEGT. CDR3 in DNA: TGTGCCAGCAGTTCCCTGCAGGGAATATCTACCGAGCAGTACTTC. Protein product: CASSSLQGISTEQYF.